The rows below give T cell receptor beta chains drawn from one sample of a study of CD8+ T cells in alopecia areata. Sequenced by immunoSEQ multiplex PCR; TCRdb stores in-frame clones only, minus some. In the table there are roughly 110,000 clones, 55% to 60% of which are singletons. Sample: CD4+ T cells sorted from blood, taken at week 24, from a patient treated with tofacitinib. The receptor source for this set is a human donor with alopecia areata. Both conserved end residues are part of each CDR3. D genes are given only for firm matches. Clone size is stated in some rows and not others, as once, few, many or a class when expanded.

-	TRBJ2-7	TRBV7-9	14	-	TGTGCCGCAGGCTCGAGTTCACGTTCCTACGAGCAGTACTTC	CAAGSSSRSYEQYF
few	TRBJ1-2	TRBV30	15	-	TGTGCCTGGAGTAGAGGACTCAAAAAAGACTATGGCTACACCTTC	CAWSRGLKKDYGYTF
-	TRBJ2-1	TRBV10-3	14	TRBD2	TGTGCCATCAGTGAGGCAGGACTAGCCGATGAGCAGTTCTTC	CAISEAGLADEQFF
-	TRBJ2-2	TRBV6-5	14	TRBD1	TGTGCCAGCACCCAGGGGGCGGACACCGGGGAGCTGTTTTTT	CASTQGADTGELFF
-	TRBJ2-1	TRBV10-3	15	-	TGTGCCATCAGTGAGGCGGGGAGGACCTACAATGAGCAGTTCTTC	CAISEAGRTYNEQFF
-	TRBJ2-3	TRBV4-1	17	-	TGCGCCAGCAGCTTACTTTTGACAGTCCAGGTCACAGATACGCAGTATTTT	CASSLLLTVQVTDTQYF
-	TRBJ1-2	TRBV5-6	15	TRBD1	TGTGCCAGCACCCGACGCTTACAGGGGAACTATGGCTACACCTTC	CASTRRLQGNYGYTF
-	TRBJ2-1	TRBV19	14	TRBD2	TGTGCCAGTAGCGGGGGGGCATTCTACAATGAGCAGTTCTTC	CASSGGAFYNEQFF
once	TRBJ2-7	TRBV4-2	14	-	TGTGCCAGCAGCGCCTCGCATCAAGGCTACGAGCAGTACTTC	CASSASHQGYEQYF
-	TRBJ1-5	TRBV7-2	14	TRBD1	TGTGCCAGCAGCGTCGACAGGGGCAATCAGCCCCAGCATTTT	CASSVDRGNQPQHF
-	TRBJ1-2	TRBV29-1	12	-	TGCAGCGTTGCCCAACAAAACTATGGCTACACCTTC	CSVAQQNYGYTF
-	TRBJ2-6	TRBV18	13	-	TGTGCCAGCTCACTAACTGGGGCCAACGTCCTGACTTTC	CASSLTGANVLTF
-	TRBJ2-5	TRBV30	17	TRBD2	TGTGCCTGGAGTCCCCCGGTTCGAGCTAGCGGCCAAGAGACCCAGTACTTC	CAWSPPVRASGQETQYF
-	TRBJ1-6	TRBV29-1	14	-	TGCAGCGTGAGGGATGCCACGTATAATTCACCCCTCCACTTT	CSVRDATYNSPLHF
-	TRBJ1-6	TRBV5-6	14	TRBD1	TGTGCCAGCAGCCAAGACAGGGAAAATTCACCCCTCCACTTT	CASSQDRENSPLHF
-	TRBJ1-2	TRBV29-1	13	TRBD1	TGCAGCGTTTCCGGGACAGGGTCCTATGGCTACACCTTC	CSVSGTGSYGYTF
once	TRBJ2-1	TRBV11-1	11	-	TGTGCCAGCAGGAGCTGGAGTGAGCAGTTCTTC	CASRSWSEQFF
-	TRBJ2-5	TRBV29-1	15	TRBD1	TGCAGCGTTACTTACAGGGGGACCATCCAAGAGACCCAGTACTTC	CSVTYRGTIQETQYF
few	TRBJ2-5	TRBV4-2	17	TRBD2	TGTGCCAGCAGCCAAGGGTCTTCCGGACTAGATCGCGAGACCCAGTACTTC	CASSQGSSGLDRETQYF
-	TRBJ2-5	TRBV4-1	15	-	TGCGCCAGCAGCCAAAGTGGACGCGGTAAAGAGACCCAGTACTTC	CASSQSGRGKETQYF
once	TRBJ2-5	TRBV30	13	-	TGTGCCTGGAGTGGCCAGATCCAAGAGACCCAGTACTTC	CAWSGQIQETQYF
-	TRBJ1-6	TRBV15	14	TRBD1	TGTGCCACCAGCGGTACAGGGGAGTGGTCACCCCTCCACTTT	CATSGTGEWSPLHF
once	TRBJ2-3	TRBV23-1	19	-	TGCGCCAGCAGTCAATCCCTCCACAGAAAGAAAAGGAGCACAGATACGCAGTATTTT	CASSQSLHRKKRSTDTQYF
few	TRBJ1-2	TRBV4-1	14	-	TGCGCCAGCAGCCCGCCGGGACAAGCTCGGGGCTACACCTTC	CASSPPGQARGYTF
few	TRBJ2-4	TRBV2	15	-	TGTGCCAGCAGTGAAGCTGGGGTAGCCAAAAACATTCAGTACTTC	CASSEAGVAKNIQYF
-	TRBJ1-3	TRBV29-1	12	-	TGCAGCGTGTGGACGGTAGGAAACACCATATATTTT	CSVWTVGNTIYF
-	TRBJ2-3	TRBV4-1	13	-	TGCGCCAGCAGCCAAGGGCCGGGGGATACGCAGTATTTT	CASSQGPGDTQYF
-	TRBJ2-5	TRBV7-2	16	-	TGTGCCAGCAGCCCCACCCCTAGCACCCCGGGGGAGACCCAGTACTTC	CASSPTPSTPGETQYF
-	TRBJ2-5	TRBV30	16	TRBD2	TGTGCCTGGAGCCCCACGCGGGCTAGCGGGGGGGCCCTCCAGTACTTC	CAWSPTRASGGALQYF
-	TRBJ1-6	TRBV30	12	TRBD1	TGTGCCTCGGACAGGGATTACTCACCCCTCCACTTT	CASDRDYSPLHF
few	TRBJ1-6	TRBV7-2	15	-	TGTGCCAGCAGCCCCACTTTGGGCTATAATTCACCCCTCCACTTT	CASSPTLGYNSPLHF
-	TRBJ1-3	TRBV27	15	-	TGTGCCAGCAGTTCTGGGGGAGGGACTGGAAACACCATATATTTT	CASSSGGGTGNTIYF
-	TRBJ1-2	TRBV7-2	13	-	TGTGCCAGCAGCTGGGACAAAGCCTATGGCTACACCTTC	CASSWDKAYGYTF
-	TRBJ2-7	TRBV7-9	15	-	TGTGCCAGCACCCCCCGGGGGGCGCAAAACAACGAGCAGTACTTC	CASTPRGAQNNEQYF
-	TRBJ1-1	TRBV7-9	13	-	TGTGCCAGCAGCTATTTGATGAACACTGAAGCTTTCTTT	CASSYLMNTEAFF
-	TRBJ1-6	TRBV6-5	13	-	TGTGCCAGCAGCCTCTCTTTGGATTCACCCCTCCACTTT	CASSLSLDSPLHF
-	TRBJ1-6	TRBV4-3	13	TRBD1	TGCGCCAGCAGCCAAATGGGACAGGGGCCCCTCCACTTT	CASSQMGQGPLHF
few	TRBJ2-7	TRBV5-1	13	-	TGCGCCAGCAGCTTGAGGGTTACCTACGAGCAGTACTTC	CASSLRVTYEQYF
-	TRBJ2-2	TRBV25-1	15	-	TGTGCCAGCAGTTGGGGGCCCGGTCTCACCGGGGAGCTGTTTTTT	CASSWGPGLTGELFF
-	TRBJ2-3	TRBV27	12	-	TGTGCCAGCAGTTTTCTGGGGGATACGCAGTATTTT	CASSFLGDTQYF
-	TRBJ1-2	TRBV5-6	14	-	TGTGCCAGCAGCAGGGATGTCAGAACCTATGGCTACACCTTC	CASSRDVRTYGYTF
-	TRBJ2-1	TRBV4-1	20	TRBD2	TGCGCCAGCAGCCAAGGTCGACGGACTAGCGGGGGGAGGTCCTACAATGAGCAGTTCTTC	CASSQGRRTSGGRSYNEQFF
-	TRBJ1-3	TRBV30	13	-	TGTGCCTGGAGTGTCGGGCAGGGAGACACCATATATTTT	CAWSVGQGDTIYF
few	TRBJ2-1	TRBV9	14	-	TGTGCCAGCAGCGCTCGGACAGAATACAATGAGCAGTTCTTC	CASSARTEYNEQFF
-	TRBJ1-2	TRBV7-2	14	-	TGTGCCAGCAGCTTTGGGACTGCAAGACAAGGCTACACCTTC	CASSFGTARQGYTF
-	TRBJ2-2	TRBV5-1	13	-	TGCGCCAGCAGCTTGGCGGACACCGGGGAGCTGTTTTTT	CASSLADTGELFF
-	TRBJ1-1	TRBV30	16	TRBD1	TGTGCCTGGGCCGCGGACAGGGGGCCTGTGAACACTGAAGCTTTCTTT	CAWAADRGPVNTEAFF
-	TRBJ2-7	TRBV5-1	14	-	TGCGCCAGCACCTTTGGGGGGACAGCCCGGGAGCAGTACTTC	CASTFGGTAREQYF
-	TRBJ1-1	TRBV30	13	-	TGTGCCTGGAGTGTCGAGGGGAACACTGAAGCTTTCTTT	CAWSVEGNTEAFF
-	TRBJ2-6	TRBV5-6	15	-	TGTGCCAGCAGCTTTCTGATGACTGGGGCCAACGTCCTGACTTTC	CASSFLMTGANVLTF
-	TRBJ2-3	TRBV25-1	16	TRBD1	TGTGCCAGCAGTGAATGGGGGACAGGGGGCACAGATACGCAGTATTTT	CASSEWGTGGTDTQYF
-	TRBJ1-5	TRBV30	16	-	TGTGCCTGGAGTGTACCCGGACAACATAGCAATCAGCCCCAGCATTTT	CAWSVPGQHSNQPQHF
-	TRBJ1-1	TRBV14	13	-	TGTGCCAGCAGCCGCTTTGGGTTGGGGGAAGCTTTCTTT	CASSRFGLGEAFF
medium-sized	TRBJ2-3	TRBV2	13	-	TGTGCCAGCAACGGACTATTCACAGATACGCAGTATTTT	CASNGLFTDTQYF
-	TRBJ1-2	TRBV25-1	15	TRBD1	TGTGCCAGCAGTGATCCATCGACAGGGACTGATGGCTACACCTTC	CASSDPSTGTDGYTF
-	TRBJ2-5	TRBV4-3	17	TRBD1	TGCGCCAGCAGCCAAGTTGTAGGCAGGGGGAGTTCAGAGACCCAGTACTTC	CASSQVVGRGSSETQYF
-	TRBJ1-4	TRBV5-1	12	-	TGCGCCAGCAGCCCACCGAGTGAAAAACTGTTTTTT	CASSPPSEKLFF
few	TRBJ1-5	TRBV7-2	15	-	TGTGCCAGCAGCTTGTTCCAGGGCCCCAATCAGCCCCAGCATTTT	CASSLFQGPNQPQHF
-	TRBJ1-2	TRBV27	13	-	TGTGCCAGCAGTTTACGTCGGAGCTATGGCTACACCTTC	CASSLRRSYGYTF